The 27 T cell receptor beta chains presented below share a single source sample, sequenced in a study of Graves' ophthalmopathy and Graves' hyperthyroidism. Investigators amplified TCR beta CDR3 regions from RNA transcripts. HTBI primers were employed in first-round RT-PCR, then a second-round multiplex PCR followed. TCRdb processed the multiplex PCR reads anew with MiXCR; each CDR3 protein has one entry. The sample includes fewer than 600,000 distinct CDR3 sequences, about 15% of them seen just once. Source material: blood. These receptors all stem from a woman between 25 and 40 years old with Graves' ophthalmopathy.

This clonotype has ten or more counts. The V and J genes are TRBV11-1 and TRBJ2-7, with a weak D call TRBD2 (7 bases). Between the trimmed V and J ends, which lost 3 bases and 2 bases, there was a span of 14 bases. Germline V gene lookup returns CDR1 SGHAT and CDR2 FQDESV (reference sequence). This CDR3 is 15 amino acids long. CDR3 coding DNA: TGTGCCAGCAGCTTTGGAGGGGGGGCCACCTACGAGCAGTACTTC. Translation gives CASSFGGGATYEQYF.

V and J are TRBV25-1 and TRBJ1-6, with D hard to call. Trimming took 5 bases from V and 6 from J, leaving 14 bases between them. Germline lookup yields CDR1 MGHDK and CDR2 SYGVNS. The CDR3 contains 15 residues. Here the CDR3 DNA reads TGTGCCAGCAGTCCGACTTGGGGAATTAATTCACCCCTCCACTTT. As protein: CASSPTWGINSPLHF.

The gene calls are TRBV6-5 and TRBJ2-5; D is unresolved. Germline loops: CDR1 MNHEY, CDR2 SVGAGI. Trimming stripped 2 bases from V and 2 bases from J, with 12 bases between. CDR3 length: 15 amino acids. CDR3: CASSYGYSRQETQYF. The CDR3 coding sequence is TGTGCCAGCAGTTACGGTTACAGCCGACAAGAGACCCAGTACTTC.

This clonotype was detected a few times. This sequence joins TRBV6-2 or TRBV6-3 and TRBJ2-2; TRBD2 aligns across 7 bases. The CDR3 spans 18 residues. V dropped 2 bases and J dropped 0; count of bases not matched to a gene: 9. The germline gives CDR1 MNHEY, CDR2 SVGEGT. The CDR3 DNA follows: TGTGCCAGCAGTTACGAGGTGGGCGGGAGCTCGAACACCGGGGAGCTGTTTTTT. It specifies CASSYEVGGSSNTGELFF.

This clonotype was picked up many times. The CDR3 DNA is TGCAGCGTTGGACCCAGGGATTTGAACACTGAAGCTTTCTTT. Its translation is CSVGPRDLNTEAFF. The chain joins TRBV29-1 to TRBJ1-1; tentative D call: TRBD1 (5 bases). Between the trimmed V and J ends, which lost 4 bases and 0 bases, there was a span of 12 bases. Germline-derived CDR1 and CDR2 are SQVTM and ANQGSEA. The length of the CDR3 is 14 residues.

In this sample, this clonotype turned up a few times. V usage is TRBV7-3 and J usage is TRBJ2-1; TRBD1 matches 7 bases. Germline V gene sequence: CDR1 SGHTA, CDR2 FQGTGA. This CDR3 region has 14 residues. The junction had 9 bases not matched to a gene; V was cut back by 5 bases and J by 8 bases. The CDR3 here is CASSQYDRADEQFF. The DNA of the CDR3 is TGTGCCAGCAGCCAATACGACAGGGCGGATGAGCAGTTCTTC.

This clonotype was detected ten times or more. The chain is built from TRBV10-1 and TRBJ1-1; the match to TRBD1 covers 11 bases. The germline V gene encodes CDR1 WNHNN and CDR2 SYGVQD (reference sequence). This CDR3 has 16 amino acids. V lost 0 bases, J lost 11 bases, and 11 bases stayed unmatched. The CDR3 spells CASSESGQGAFGWAFF. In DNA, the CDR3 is TGCGCCAGCAGTGAGTCCGGACAGGGGGCGTTCGGTTGGGCTTTCTTT.

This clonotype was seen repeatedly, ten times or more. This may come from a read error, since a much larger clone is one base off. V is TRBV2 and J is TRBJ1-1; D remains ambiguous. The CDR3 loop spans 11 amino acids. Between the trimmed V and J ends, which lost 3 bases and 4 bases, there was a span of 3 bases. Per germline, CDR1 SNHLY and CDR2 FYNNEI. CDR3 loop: CASSESTEAFF. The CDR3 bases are TGTGCCAGCAGTGAGAGCACTGAAGCTTTCTTT. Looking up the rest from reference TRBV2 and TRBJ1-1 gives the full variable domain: EPEVTQTPSHQVTQMGQEVILRCVPISNHLYFYWYRQILGQKVEFLVSFYNNEISEKSEIFDDQFSVERPDGSNFTLKIRSTKLEDSAMYFCASSESTEAFFGQGTRLTVV.

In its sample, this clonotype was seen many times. Here the CDR3 reads CASSILARPNTEAFF. Written as DNA, the CDR3 is TGTGCCAGCAGTATACTGGCCAGACCGAACACTGAAGCTTTCTTT. The rearrangement uses TRBV6-2 or TRBV6-3 and TRBJ1-1; D unresolved. Per germline, CDR1 MNHEY and CDR2 SVGEGT. V was pared by 5 bases and J by 1 base, with 14 bases between. This CDR3 contains 15 residues.

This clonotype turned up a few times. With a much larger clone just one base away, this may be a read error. CDR3 DNA: TGTGCCAGCAGTCCTGGACAGTTCGGAGAGACCAAGTACTTC. This sequence encodes CASSPGQFGETKYF. This chain connects TRBV6-2 or TRBV6-3 to TRBJ2-5; possible D gene TRBD1, 6 bases. Germline V gene data show CDR1 as MNHEY and CDR2 as SVGEGT. The CDR3 is made up of 14 amino acids.

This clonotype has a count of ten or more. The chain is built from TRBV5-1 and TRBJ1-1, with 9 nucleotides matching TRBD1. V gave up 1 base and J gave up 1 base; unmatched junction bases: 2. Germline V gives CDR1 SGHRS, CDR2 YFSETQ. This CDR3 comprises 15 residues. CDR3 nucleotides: TGCGCCAGCAGCTTGCCGGACAGGGGGAACACTGAAGCTTTCTTT. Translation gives CASSLPDRGNTEAFF.

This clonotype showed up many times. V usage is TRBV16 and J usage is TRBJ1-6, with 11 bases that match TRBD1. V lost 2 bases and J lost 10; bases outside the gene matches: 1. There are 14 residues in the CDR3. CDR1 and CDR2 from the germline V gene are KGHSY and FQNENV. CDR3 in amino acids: CASSQGTGGSPLHF. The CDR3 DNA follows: TGTGCCAGCAGCCAAGGGACAGGGGGATCACCCCTCCACTTT.

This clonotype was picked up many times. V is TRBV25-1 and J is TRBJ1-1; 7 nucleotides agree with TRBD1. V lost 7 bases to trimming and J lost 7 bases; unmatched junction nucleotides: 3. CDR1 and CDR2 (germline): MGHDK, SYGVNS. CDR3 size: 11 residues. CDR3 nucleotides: TGTGCCAGCACAGGGACAGTTGAAGCTTTCTTT. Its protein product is CASTGTVEAFF.

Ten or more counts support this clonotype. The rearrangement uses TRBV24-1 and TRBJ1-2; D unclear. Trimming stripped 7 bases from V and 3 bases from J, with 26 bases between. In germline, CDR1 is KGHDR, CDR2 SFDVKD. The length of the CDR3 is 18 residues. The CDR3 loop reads CATRTPTLSITRHYGYTF. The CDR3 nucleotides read TGTGCCACCAGGACCCCAACTCTGTCGATTACCAGGCACTATGGCTACACCTTC.

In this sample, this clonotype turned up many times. The CDR3: CSAGTSGETQYF. The CDR3 region has the DNA TGCAGTGCTGGTACTAGCGGGGAGACCCAGTACTTC. The chain links TRBV20-1 to TRBJ2-5; 9 bases are a match to TRBD2. Germline assignment: CDR1 DFQATT and CDR2 SNEGSKA (reference sequence). The V segment lost 5 bases and the J segment 5 bases; nucleotides outside the gene matches: 3. The CDR3 runs 12 residues.

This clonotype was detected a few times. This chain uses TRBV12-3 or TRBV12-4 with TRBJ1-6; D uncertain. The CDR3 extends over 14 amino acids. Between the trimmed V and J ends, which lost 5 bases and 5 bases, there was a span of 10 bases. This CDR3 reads CASSPYGDNSPLHF. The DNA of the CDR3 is TGTGCCAGCAGTCCCTACGGCGATAATTCACCCCTCCACTTT.

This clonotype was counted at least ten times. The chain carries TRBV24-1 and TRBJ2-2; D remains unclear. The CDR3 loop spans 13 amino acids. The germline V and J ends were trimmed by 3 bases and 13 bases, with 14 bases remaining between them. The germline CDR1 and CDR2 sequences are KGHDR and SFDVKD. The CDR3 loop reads CATSDPGRVGLFF. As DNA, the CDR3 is TGTGCCACCAGTGATCCGGGTAGAGTGGGGCTGTTTTTT.

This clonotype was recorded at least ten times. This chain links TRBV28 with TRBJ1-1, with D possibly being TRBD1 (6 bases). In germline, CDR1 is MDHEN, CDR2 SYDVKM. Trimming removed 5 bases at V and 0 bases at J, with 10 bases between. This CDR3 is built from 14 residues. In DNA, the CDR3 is TGTGCCAGCAGTGGGGGGGCAGTGAACACTGAAGCTTTCTTT. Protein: CASSGGAVNTEAFF.

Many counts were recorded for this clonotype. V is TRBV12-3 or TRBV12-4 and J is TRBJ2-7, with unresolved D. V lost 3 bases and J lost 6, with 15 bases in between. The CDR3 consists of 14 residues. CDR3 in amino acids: CASSLALHTFEQYF. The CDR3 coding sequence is TGTGCCAGCAGTTTGGCGCTGCACACCTTCGAGCAGTACTTC.

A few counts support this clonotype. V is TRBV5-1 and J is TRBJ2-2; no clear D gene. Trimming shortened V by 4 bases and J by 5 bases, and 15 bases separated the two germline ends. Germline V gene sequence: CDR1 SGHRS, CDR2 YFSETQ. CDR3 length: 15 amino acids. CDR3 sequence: CASSKDPPPTGELFF. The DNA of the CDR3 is TGCGCCAGCAGCAAGGACCCCCCCCCGACCGGGGAGCTGTTTTTT.

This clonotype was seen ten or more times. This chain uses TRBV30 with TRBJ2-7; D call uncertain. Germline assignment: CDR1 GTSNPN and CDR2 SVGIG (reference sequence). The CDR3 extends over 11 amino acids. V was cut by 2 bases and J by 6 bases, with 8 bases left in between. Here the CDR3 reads CAWSTPREQYF. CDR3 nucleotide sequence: TGTGCCTGGAGTACCCCGCGCGAGCAGTACTTC.

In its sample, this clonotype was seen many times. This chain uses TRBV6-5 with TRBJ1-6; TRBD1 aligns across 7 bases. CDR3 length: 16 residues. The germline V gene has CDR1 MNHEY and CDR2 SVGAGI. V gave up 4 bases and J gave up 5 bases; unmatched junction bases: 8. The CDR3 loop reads CASSSYSGQHNSPLHF. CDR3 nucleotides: TGTGCCAGCAGTTCATACTCGGGACAGCATAATTCACCCCTCCACTTT.

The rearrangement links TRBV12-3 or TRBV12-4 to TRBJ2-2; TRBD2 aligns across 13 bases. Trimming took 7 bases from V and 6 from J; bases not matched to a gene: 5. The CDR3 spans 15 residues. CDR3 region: CASTRLAGGPGELFF. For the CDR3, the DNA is TGTGCCAGCACCCGACTAGCGGGAGGACCCGGGGAGCTGTTTTTT.

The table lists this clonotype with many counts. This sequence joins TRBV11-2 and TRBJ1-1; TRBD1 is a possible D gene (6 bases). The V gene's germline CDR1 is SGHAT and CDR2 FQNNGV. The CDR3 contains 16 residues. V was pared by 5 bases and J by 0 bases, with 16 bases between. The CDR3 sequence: CASSLNPGHLNTEAFF. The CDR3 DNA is TGTGCCAGCAGCCTAAACCCGGGACATCTGAACACTGAAGCTTTCTTT.

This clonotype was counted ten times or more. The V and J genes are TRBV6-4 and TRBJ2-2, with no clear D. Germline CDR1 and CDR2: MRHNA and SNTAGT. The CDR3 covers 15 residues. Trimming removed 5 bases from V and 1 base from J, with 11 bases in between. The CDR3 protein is CASSRVFENTGELFF. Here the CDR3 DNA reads TGTGCCAGCAGTAGGGTTTTCGAGAACACCGGGGAGCTGTTTTTT.

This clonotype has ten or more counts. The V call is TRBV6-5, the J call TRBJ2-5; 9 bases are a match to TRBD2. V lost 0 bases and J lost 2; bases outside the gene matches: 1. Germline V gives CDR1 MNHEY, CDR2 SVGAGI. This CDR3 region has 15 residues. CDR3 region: CASSYSTSGQETQYF. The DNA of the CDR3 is TGTGCCAGCAGTTACTCTACTAGCGGGCAAGAGACCCAGTACTTC.

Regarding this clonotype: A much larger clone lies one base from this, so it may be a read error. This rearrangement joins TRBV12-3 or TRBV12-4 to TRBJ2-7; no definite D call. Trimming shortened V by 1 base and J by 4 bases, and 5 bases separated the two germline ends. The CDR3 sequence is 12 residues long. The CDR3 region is CASSLEWYEQYF. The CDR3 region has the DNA TGTGCCAGCAGTTTAGAGTGGTACGAGCAGTACTTC.